What follows describes a single T cell receptor (beta chain). Its antigen is not identified. This record comes from a study of regulatory T cells in long-lasting Graves disease. Study at large: Persistent cases took antithyroid drugs over 5 years and stayed TSH receptor antibody positive.

The V gene's germline CDR1 is MGHRA and CDR2 YSYEKL. This CDR3 contains 13 residues. The V and J ends lost 2 bases and 3 bases respectively, with 5 bases between them. The study's findings and limits: It was in persistent disease that TRBV28, TRBJ1-2 and TRBJ2-5 were favored.

Regarding time point: persistent/refractory GD, antithyroid drugs over 5 years with positive TRAb. PBMC-derived RNA was used for the TCR library. Arm-PCR of CDR3 regions and iRepertoire HTBI primers were used to build TCR beta libraries. As processed by the authors: Sequenced samples collectively carried roughly 60 TRBV and around 15 TRBJ segments. TCRdb reprocessed the multiplex PCR reads with MiXCR, giving one entry per CDR3 protein. TCRdb assigned the V and J calls; the authors' analysis was not used. The sample records a few hundred thousand distinct CDR3 sequences, around a quarter being singletons.

This TCR derives from a female donor with Graves disease. Specimen: peripheral blood mononuclear cells (PBMCs), collected when the disease was refractory, from a patient treated with antithyroid drugs. The chain combines TRBV4-1 with TRBJ1-5; the D is unclear. CDR3 amino acids: CASSQPLNQPQHF. CDR3 sequence (DNA): TGCGCCAGCAGCCAACCCCTCAATCAGCCCCAGCATTTT.